Below, 22 T cell receptor beta chains from the same sample are listed, as sequenced in a study of PD-1 blockade in classical Hodgkin lymphoma (dated by TCRdb to the early 2020s). Receptor amplification or capture employed the immunoSEQ multiplex PCR assay. TCRdb mirrors the immuneACCESS table, restricted to in-frame sequences. Some clones are absent from its copies; in checked studies, under half trace to an unresolved V gene, and the reason for the others is unknown. The sample table lists 20,000 to 25,000 clones, 73% of them with a count of one. The ten largest clones represent roughly a quarter of the sample. Per the publication, the time point label means: cycle 2 day 1 (C2D1) of nivolumab. All trial patients had relapsed after autologous stem cell transplantation, with cohorts A, B and C differing in prior brentuximab vedotin exposure. Sequenced material: peripheral blood mononuclear cells (PBMCs), taken before the second cycle of nivolumab. Source of these receptors: a human donor with classical Hodgkin lymphoma.

The chain combines TRBV2 with TRBJ2-7; 7 bases match TRBD2. The CDR3 loop spans 14 amino acids. Germline lookup yields CDR1 SNHLY and CDR2 FYNNEI. Unmatched junction bases numbered 4, after V lost 3 bases and J lost 2 bases. The CDR3 coding sequence is TGTGCCAGCAGTGAGGGGGGAGGGACCTACGAGCAGTACTTC. Encoded protein: CASSEGGGTYEQYF.

The V and J genes are TRBV6-1 and TRBJ2-1; D may be TRBD2 (5 bases). The germline V gene has CDR1 MNHNS and CDR2 SASEGT. Trimming took off 1 base at V and 9 bases at J, with 19 bases between the two ends. The CDR3 sequence is 16 residues long. The CDR3 region is CASSEVRGIGLGEQFF. Here the CDR3 DNA reads TGTGCCAGCAGTGAAGTTCGGGGTATAGGCCTAGGTGAGCAGTTCTTC.

This rearrangement joins TRBV6-1 to TRBJ2-7; TRBD1 is a possible D gene (5 bases). Germline CDR1 is MNHNS and CDR2 is SASEGT. CDR3 length equals 11 residues. Trimming removed 9 bases at V and 6 bases at J, with 12 bases between. CDR3 loop: CASGWQGEQYF. The CDR3 region has the DNA TGTGCCAGTGGGTGGCAGGGCGAGCAGTACTTC.

The gene calls are TRBV5-1 and TRBJ2-1, with D maybe TRBD2 (6 bases). This CDR3 contains 13 residues. V lost 4 bases, J lost 8 bases, and 13 bases lay in between. Germline V lookup: CDR1 SGHRS, CDR2 YFSETQ. The CDR3 nucleotides are TGCGCCAGCAGCGCGACTAGTTCCTATGAGCAGTTCTTC. Amino acids: CASSATSSYEQFF.

The rearrangement uses TRBV10-3 and TRBJ2-7; the match to TRBD2 covers 13 bases. Germline values: CDR1 ENHRY, CDR2 SYGVKD. V was pared by 8 bases and J by 2 bases, with 0 bases of the junction left unmatched. The CDR3 contains 13 residues. The CDR3 loop is CAIGTSGTYEQYF. DNA for the CDR3: TGTGCCATCGGGACTAGCGGGACCTACGAGCAGTACTTC.

This rearrangement joins TRBV2 to TRBJ1-1; possible D gene TRBD1, 6 bases. The germline V gene has CDR1 SNHLY and CDR2 FYNNEI. Between the trimmed V and J ends, which lost 4 bases and 2 bases, there was a span of 14 bases. The CDR3 has 15 amino acids. The CDR3 sequence: CASSGDRLGNTEAFF. DNA of the CDR3: TGTGCCAGCAGTGGAGACAGGCTAGGTAACACTGAAGCTTTCTTT.

The V and J genes are TRBV18 and TRBJ2-7; D is perhaps TRBD1 (6 bases). Germline V gives CDR1 KGHSH, CDR2 LQKENI. CDR3 length: 12 residues. V was pared by 6 bases and J by 3 bases, with 9 bases between. The CDR3 nucleotides read TGTGCCAGCTCGACAGGAAACTACGAGCAGTACTTC. This encodes CASSTGNYEQYF.

The rearrangement joins TRBV11-2 to TRBJ2-7, with 14 bases matching TRBD2. This CDR3 spans 15 amino acids. Per germline, CDR1 SGHAT and CDR2 FQNNGV. V lost 5 bases and J lost 6; bases outside the gene matches: 6. CDR3 amino acids: CASSPGLAGVREQYF. The CDR3 DNA reads as TGTGCCAGCAGCCCGGGACTAGCGGGAGTTCGCGAGCAGTACTTC.

The V call is TRBV10-2, the J call TRBJ1-1, with TRBD1 matching over 7 bases. Germline CDR1 WSHSY, CDR2 SAAADI. The V and J ends lost 6 bases and 0 bases, in that order; junction bases with no gene match: 16. CDR3 size: 18 residues. The CDR3 nucleotides are TGCGCCAGCAGGCCCCATGTGGGACAGCCGACCATGAACACTGAAGCTTTCTTT. It codes for CASRPHVGQPTMNTEAFF.

The table lists this clone with a few counts. The chain joins TRBV13 to TRBJ1-2; 9 bases align to TRBD1. This CDR3 region has 16 residues. Germline trimming cut 0 bases from V and 3 bases from J; bases unmatched to any gene: 5. Germline assignment: CDR1 PRHDT and CDR2 FYEKMQ (reference sequence). CDR3 in amino acids: CASSLGTGGGDYGYTF. CDR3 nucleotide sequence: TGTGCCAGCAGCTTAGGTACAGGGGGCGGTGACTATGGCTACACCTTC.

Sample share makes this clone medium-sized (0.01 to 0.1%). The CDR3 is CASSQQGSANYGYTF. Here the CDR3 DNA reads TGCGCCAGCAGCCAACAGGGGTCAGCTAACTATGGCTACACCTTC. This chain joins TRBV5-1 and TRBJ1-2; 7 bases align to TRBD1. Trimming took 4 bases from V and 0 from J; bases not matched to a gene: 6. The germline CDR1 and CDR2 sequences are SGHRS and YFSETQ. CDR3 length: 15 residues.

The chain links TRBV6-6 to TRBJ2-5; D uncertain. V was clipped by 0 bases and J by 5 bases, with 7 bases between them. From germline, CDR1 is MNHNY and CDR2 SVGAGI (reference sequence). The CDR3 has 13 residues. The CDR3 sequence is CASSYSTRETQYF. The CDR3 DNA is TGTGCCAGCAGTTACTCTACAAGGGAGACCCAGTACTTC.

This clone was counted a single time. The chain is built from TRBV23-1 and TRBJ2-5; weak D call: TRBD1 (5 bases). TRBV23-1 belongs to the ORF category, with a function that is uncertain. There are 17 residues in the CDR3. V was cut by 1 base and J by 7 bases, with 22 bases left in between. The CDR3 DNA reads as TGCGCCAGCAGTCAATGCGCCAGGGCCCACTGTCCAGTGACCCAGTACTTC. The encoded protein is CASSQCARAHCPVTQYF.

The V call is TRBV7-8, the J call TRBJ2-7; D perhaps matches TRBD1 (6 bases). Trimming took 0 bases from V and 0 from J, leaving 9 bases between them. This CDR3 has 15 amino acids. CDR1 and CDR2 (germline): SGHVS, FQNEAQ. The CDR3 region is CASSLAQGPSYEQYF. In DNA form, the CDR3 reads TGTGCCAGCAGCTTAGCGCAGGGGCCCTCCTACGAGCAGTACTTC.

This clone has a single count. V usage is TRBV5-1 and J usage is TRBJ2-1; TRBD2 agrees at 9 bases. CDR3 length: 15 residues. Germline V gene data show CDR1 as SGHRS and CDR2 as YFSETQ. Trimming took 0 bases from V and 7 from J; bases not matched to a gene: 5. The CDR3 sequence: CASSLGSGRSNEQFF. In nucleotides, the CDR3 is TGCGCCAGCAGCTTGGGTAGCGGGAGAAGTAATGAGCAGTTCTTC.

The V gene is TRBV11-3, the J gene TRBJ2-7, with 13 positions matching TRBD2. V lost 4 bases, J lost 2 bases, and 2 bases stayed unmatched. This CDR3 spans 15 amino acids. Germline V gene lookup returns CDR1 SGHNT and CDR2 YENEEA. DNA of the CDR3: TGTGCCAGCAGCTCAGGGACTAGCGGGGCCTACGAGCAGTACTTC. The encoded protein is CASSSGTSGAYEQYF.

CDR3 protein: CASSGPHEQFF. CDR3 nucleotide sequence: TGTGCCAGCAGTGGTCCCCATGAGCAGTTCTTC. This chain links TRBV2 with TRBJ2-1; D remains unclear. The germline V gene encodes CDR1 SNHLY and CDR2 FYNNEI. The CDR3 is 11 residues long. V was cut by 4 bases and J by 8 bases, with 6 bases left in between.

This clone was seen only a few times. V gene TRBV10-3 combines with J gene TRBJ1-5; D is unclear. Per the germline V gene, CDR1 is ENHRY and CDR2 is SYGVKD. V lost 6 bases and J lost 0, with 9 bases in between. The CDR3 is 14 amino acids. The CDR3 spells CAIRGSGSNQPQHF. The DNA for the CDR3 is TGTGCCATCAGAGGTTCGGGTAGCAATCAGCCCCAGCATTTT.

This chain joins TRBV18 and TRBJ1-2; D may be TRBD1 (5 bases). This CDR3 contains 13 residues. Germline V gene lookup returns CDR1 KGHSH and CDR2 LQKENI. V shed 3 bases and J shed 6 bases, with 11 bases lying between them. The chain's CDR3 is CASSPKGADGYTF. DNA for the CDR3: TGTGCCAGCTCACCCAAAGGGGCGGATGGCTACACCTTC. Complete variable domain (other parts from reference TRBV18 and TRBJ1-2): NAGVMQNPRHLVRRRGQEARLRCSPMKGHSHVYWYRQLPEEGLKFMVYLQKENIIDESGMPKERFSAEFPKEGPSILRIQQVVRGDSAAYFCASSPKGADGYTFGSGTRLTVV.

The chain joins TRBV7-9 to TRBJ2-5; D tentatively fits TRBD1 or TRBD2 (5 bases each). The V end lost 3 bases, the J end lost 7 bases, and 18 bases lay between the germline ends. The V gene's germline CDR1 is SEHNR and CDR2 FQNEAQ (reference sequence). This CDR3 region has 15 residues. The CDR3 loop reads CASSFGGKTPGTQYF. The CDR3 nucleotides are TGTGCCAGCAGCTTTGGGGGAAAGACTCCTGGGACCCAGTACTTC.

V and J are TRBV29-1 and TRBJ1-1; possibly TRBD1 for D (6 bases). Germline CDR1 is SQVTM and CDR2 is ANQGSEA. CDR3 length: 14 residues. V gave up 3 bases and J gave up 3 bases, with 14 bases separating them. CDR3 protein: CSVDHLGADTEAFF. The CDR3 DNA is TGCAGCGTTGACCATCTGGGGGCGGACACTGAAGCTTTCTTT.

This chain uses TRBV4-2 with TRBJ1-2; D is uncertain. This CDR3 spans 16 amino acids. Germline values: CDR1 LGHNA, CDR2 YNFKEQ. The ends were cut back, 4 bases at V and 3 bases at J, with 18 bases in the middle. CDR3 residues: CASSPESGDVHYGYTF. The DNA for the CDR3 is TGTGCCAGCAGCCCCGAGTCGGGAGATGTACACTATGGCTACACCTTC.